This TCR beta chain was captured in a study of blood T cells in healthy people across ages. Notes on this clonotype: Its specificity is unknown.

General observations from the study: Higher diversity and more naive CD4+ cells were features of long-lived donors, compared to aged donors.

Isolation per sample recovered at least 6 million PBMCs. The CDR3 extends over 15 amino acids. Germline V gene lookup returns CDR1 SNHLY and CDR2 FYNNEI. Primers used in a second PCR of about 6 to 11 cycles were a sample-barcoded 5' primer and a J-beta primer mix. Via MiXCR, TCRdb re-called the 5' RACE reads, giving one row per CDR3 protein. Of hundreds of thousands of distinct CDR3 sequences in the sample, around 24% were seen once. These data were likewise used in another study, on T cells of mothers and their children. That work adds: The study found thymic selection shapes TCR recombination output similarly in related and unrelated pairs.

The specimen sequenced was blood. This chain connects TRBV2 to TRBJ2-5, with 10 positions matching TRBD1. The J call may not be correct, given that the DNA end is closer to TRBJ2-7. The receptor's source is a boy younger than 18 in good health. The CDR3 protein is CASSEARTGGYEQYF. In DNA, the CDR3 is TGTGCCAGCAGTGAAGCGAGGACAGGGGGGTACGAGCAGTACTTC.